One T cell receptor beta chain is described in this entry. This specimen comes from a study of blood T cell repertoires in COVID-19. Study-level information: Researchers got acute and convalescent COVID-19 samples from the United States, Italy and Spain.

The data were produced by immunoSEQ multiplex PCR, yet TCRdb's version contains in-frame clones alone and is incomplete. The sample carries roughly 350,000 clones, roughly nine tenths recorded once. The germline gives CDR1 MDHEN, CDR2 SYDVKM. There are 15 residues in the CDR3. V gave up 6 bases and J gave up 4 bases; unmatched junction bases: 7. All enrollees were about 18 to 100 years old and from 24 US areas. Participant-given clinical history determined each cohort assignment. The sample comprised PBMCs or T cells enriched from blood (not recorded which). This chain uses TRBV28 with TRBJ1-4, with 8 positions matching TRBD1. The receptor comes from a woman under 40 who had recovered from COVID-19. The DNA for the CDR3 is TGTGCCAGCAGAGCGGGACAGGTGATTAATGAAAAACTGTTTTTT. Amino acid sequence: CASRAGQVINEKLFF.